Here is one T cell receptor beta chain with its context. Its target antigen remains unknown. There are no base qualities to consult, and no much larger clone falls within one base. Its CDR3 holds 15 amino acids, cysteine through phenylalanine. The CDR3 DNA has 45 bases and is translated from base 1. CDR1 and CDR2, looked up from the germline V gene (reference sequence), are MNHEY and SMNVEV. V lost 0 bases and J lost 0 bases; the stretch between them is 6 bases long. This specimen belongs to a study of blood T cell repertoires in COVID-19 (dated by TCRdb to about 2020). With regard to the full study: Collaborator samples came from the United States, Italy and Spain and covered acute and convalescent phases of COVID-19. The prospective study material was composed of cDNA or gDNA derived from T cells, B-cell-depleted T cells, or PBMCs. Subjects who had been exposed to COVID-19, were actively infected with it, or had recovered from it provided the deeply sampled blood TCRbeta repertoires that made up the dataset. The repertoires were released in a freely available public database intended as a resource for research on the immune response to SARS-CoV-2. The samples were drawn from the first 160 participants of the ongoing ImmuneRACE study and from under 1,500 subjects provided by 6 global collaborators. Nearly every sample came with metadata listing a de-identified subject ID, COVID-19 status, age in years and sex. HLA class I and class II types, where available, came from metadata supplied by the sample provider rather than from assay-based typing. Overall study results and their limits: The quantity of clinical and demographic metadata differed by source and by participant and was supplied without curation.

One collaborating source in Seattle enrolled patients while the patients were actively infected and followed the patients over time throughout the course of disease. Whole blood was collected in K2EDTA tubes by collaborating institutions according to the institutions' own protocols. For TCRbeta analysis, collaborator samples were shipped as frozen whole blood, as isolated PBMCs, or as DNA extracted from either sample type. The immunoSEQ Assay, a bias-controlled multiplex PCR, was used to amplify TCRbeta CDR3 regions from genomic DNA. The authors processed their data as follows. Within the assay, amplification of reference gene primers was used to estimate how many nucleated cells each sample contained. Sequence reads were collapsed and filtered to measure the absolute abundance of every unique TCRbeta CDR3 rearrangement. For each sample, productive Simpson clonality was calculated as the square root of Simpson's diversity index over productive rearrangements. TCRdb obtained this table from immuneACCESS and retained in-frame rearrangements with V and J assigned. These tables miss some clones; where compared with another copy, unresolved V genes account for less than half of the shortfall, and the remainder is unexplained. V, J and clone size are taken as reported in that table, and D and trimming were inferred from the DNA itself. The sample records about 290,000 clones, roughly 86% of which are singletons. The ten largest clones represent 11% of the sample.

The sequencing input was peripheral blood. The rearrangement combines TRBV27 with TRBJ1-3, with the D gene too uncertain to name. The receptor was derived from a woman under 40 with COVID-19, enrolled during active disease. CDR3 region: CASSLSPSSGNTIYF. The nucleotide sequence reads TGTGCCAGCAGTTTATCCCCTAGCTCTGGAAACACCATATATTTT.